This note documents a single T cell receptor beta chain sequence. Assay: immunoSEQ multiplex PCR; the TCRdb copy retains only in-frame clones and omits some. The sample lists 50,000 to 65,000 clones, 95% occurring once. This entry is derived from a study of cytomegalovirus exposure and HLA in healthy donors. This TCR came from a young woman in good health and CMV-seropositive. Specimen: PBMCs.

The CDR3 region is CASIRGDAYNEQFF. In nucleotides, the CDR3 is TGTGCCAGCATCAGGGGGGACGCGTACAATGAGCAGTTCTTC. V is TRBV7-8 and J is TRBJ2-1, with D maybe TRBD1 (7 bases). Germline-derived CDR1 and CDR2 are SGHVS and FQNEAQ. This CDR3 is built from 14 residues. Trimming removed 7 bases at V and 4 bases at J, with 14 bases between.